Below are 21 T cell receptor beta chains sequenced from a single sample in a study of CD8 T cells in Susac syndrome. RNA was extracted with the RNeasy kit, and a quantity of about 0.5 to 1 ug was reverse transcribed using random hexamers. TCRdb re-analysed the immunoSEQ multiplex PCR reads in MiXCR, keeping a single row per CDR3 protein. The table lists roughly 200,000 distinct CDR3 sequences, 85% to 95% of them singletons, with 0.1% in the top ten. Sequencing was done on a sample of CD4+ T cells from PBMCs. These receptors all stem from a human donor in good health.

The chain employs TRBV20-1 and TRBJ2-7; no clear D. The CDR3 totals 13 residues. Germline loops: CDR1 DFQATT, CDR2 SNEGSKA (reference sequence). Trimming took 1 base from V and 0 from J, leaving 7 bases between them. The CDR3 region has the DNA TGCAGTGCTAGAGTAGGGAACTCCTACGAGCAGTACGTC. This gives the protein CSARVGNSYEQYV.

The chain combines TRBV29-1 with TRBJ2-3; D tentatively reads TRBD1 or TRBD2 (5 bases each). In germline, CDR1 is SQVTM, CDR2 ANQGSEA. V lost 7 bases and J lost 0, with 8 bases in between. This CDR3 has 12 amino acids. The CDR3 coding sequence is TGCAGCGGGGGCGGGAGCACAGATACGCAGTATTTT. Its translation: CSGGGSTDTQYF.

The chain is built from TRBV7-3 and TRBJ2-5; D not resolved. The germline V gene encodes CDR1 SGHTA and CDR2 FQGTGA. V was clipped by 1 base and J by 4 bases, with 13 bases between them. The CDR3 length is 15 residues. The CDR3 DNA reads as TGTGCCAGCAGCTTAAGAGAAACCTCTCCAGAGACCCAGTACTTC. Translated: CASSLRETSPETQYF.

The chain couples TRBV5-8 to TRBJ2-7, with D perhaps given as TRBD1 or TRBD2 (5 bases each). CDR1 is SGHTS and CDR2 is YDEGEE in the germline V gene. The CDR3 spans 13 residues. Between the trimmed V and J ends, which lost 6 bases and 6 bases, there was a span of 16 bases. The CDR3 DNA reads TGTGCCAGCACATTCCCCGGGGCCTTCGAGCAGTACGTC. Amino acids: CASTFPGAFEQYV.

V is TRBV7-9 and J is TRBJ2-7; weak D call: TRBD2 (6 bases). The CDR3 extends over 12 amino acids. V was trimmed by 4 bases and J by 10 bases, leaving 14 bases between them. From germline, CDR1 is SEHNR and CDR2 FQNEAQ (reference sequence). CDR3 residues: CASSSVEGLQYV. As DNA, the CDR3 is TGTGCCAGCAGCTCTGTGGAGGGCTTACAGTACGTC.

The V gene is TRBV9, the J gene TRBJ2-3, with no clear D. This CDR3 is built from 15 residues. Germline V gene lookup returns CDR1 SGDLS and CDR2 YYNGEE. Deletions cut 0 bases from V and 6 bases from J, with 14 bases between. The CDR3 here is CASSVGQDRRDTQYF. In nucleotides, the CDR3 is TGTGCCAGCAGCGTAGGCCAGGACCGGCGGGATACGCAGTATTTT.

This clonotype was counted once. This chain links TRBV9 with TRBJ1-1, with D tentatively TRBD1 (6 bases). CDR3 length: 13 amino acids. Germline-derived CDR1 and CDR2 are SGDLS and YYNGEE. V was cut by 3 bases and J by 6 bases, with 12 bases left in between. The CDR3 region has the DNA TGTGCCAGCAGCGGTCGACAGGAGGCTGAAGCTTTCTTT. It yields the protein CASSGRQEAEAFF.

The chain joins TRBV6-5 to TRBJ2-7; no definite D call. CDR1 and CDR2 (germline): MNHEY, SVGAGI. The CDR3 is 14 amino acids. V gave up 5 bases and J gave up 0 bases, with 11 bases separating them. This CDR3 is CASSPGVLSYEQYV. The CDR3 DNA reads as TGTGCCAGCAGTCCCGGAGTTCTCTCCTACGAGCAGTACGTC.

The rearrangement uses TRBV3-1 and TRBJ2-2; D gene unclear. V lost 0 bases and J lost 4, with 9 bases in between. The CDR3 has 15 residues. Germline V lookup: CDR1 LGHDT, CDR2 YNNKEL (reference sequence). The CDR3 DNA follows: TGTGCCAGCAGCCAAGATTATAAGGGCACCGGGGAGCTGTTTTTT. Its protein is CASSQDYKGTGELFF.

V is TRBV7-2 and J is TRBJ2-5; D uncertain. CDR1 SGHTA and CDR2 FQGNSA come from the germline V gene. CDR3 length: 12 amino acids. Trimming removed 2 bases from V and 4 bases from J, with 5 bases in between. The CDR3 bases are TGTGCCAGCAGCTTACGTCTAGAGACCCAGTACTTC. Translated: CASSLRLETQYF.

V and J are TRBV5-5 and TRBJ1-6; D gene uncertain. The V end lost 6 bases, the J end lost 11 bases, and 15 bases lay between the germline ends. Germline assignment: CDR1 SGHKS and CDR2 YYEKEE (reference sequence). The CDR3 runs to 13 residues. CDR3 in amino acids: CASMGVVGAPLHF. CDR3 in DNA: TGTGCCAGCATGGGAGTAGTCGGGGCACCCCTCCACTTT.

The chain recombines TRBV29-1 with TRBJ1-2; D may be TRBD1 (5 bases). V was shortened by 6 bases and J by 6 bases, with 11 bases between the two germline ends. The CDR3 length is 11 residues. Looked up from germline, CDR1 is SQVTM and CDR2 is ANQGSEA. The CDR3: CSVATGNGYTF. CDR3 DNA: TGCAGCGTCGCCACAGGCAATGGCTACACCTTC.

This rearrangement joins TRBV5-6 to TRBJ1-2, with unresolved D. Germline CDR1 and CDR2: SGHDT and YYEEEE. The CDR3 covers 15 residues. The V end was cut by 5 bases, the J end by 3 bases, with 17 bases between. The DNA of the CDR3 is TGTGCCAGCAGACGATTTTCGACAACTGACTATGGCTACACCTTC. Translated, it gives CASRRFSTTDYGYTF.

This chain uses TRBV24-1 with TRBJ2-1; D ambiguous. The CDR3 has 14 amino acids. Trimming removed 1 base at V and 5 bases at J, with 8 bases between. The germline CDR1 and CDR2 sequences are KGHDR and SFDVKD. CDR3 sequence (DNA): TGTGCCACCAGTGATTTCGCCCTAAACAATGAGCAGTTCTTC. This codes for CATSDFALNNEQFF.

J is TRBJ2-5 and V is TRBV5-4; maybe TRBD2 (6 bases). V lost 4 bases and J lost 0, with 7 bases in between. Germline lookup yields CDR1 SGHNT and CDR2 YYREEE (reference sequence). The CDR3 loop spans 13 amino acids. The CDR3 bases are TGTGCCAGCAGCAGCGGGTACCAAGAGACCCAGTACTTC. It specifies CASSSGYQETQYF.

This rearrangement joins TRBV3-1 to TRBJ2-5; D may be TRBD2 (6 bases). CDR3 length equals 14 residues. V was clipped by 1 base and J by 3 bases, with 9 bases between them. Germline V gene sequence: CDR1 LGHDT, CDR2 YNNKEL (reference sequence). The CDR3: CASSQAGVEETQYF. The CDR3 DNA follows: TGTGCCAGCAGCCAAGCGGGAGTTGAAGAGACCCAGTACTTC.

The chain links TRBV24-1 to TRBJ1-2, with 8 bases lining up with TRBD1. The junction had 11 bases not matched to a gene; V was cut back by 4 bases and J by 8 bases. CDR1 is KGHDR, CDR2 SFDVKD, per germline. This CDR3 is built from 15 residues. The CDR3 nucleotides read TGTGCCACCAGTGACCCCCGGGGGACAGGATACGGCTACACCTTC. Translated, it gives CATSDPRGTGYGYTF.

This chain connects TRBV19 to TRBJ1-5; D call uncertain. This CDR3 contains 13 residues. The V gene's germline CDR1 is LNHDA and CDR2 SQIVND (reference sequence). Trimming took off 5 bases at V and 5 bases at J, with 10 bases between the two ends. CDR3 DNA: TGTGCCAGTAGTGCCCAGATTGATCAGCCCCAGCATTTT. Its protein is CASSAQIDQPQHF.

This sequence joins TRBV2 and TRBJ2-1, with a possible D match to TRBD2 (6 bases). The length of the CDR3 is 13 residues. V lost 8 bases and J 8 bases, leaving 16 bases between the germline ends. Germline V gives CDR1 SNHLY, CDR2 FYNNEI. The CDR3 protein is CASLEGWVDEQFF. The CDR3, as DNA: TGTGCCAGCTTGGAGGGTTGGGTCGATGAGCAGTTCTTC.

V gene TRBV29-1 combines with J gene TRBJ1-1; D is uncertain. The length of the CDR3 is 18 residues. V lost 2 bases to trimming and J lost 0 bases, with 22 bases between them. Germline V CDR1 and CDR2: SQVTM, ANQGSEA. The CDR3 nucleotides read TGCAGCGTTGAACGGTCTTATTCGGTGGGCCAGATGAACACTGAAGCTTTCTTT. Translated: CSVERSYSVGQMNTEAFF.

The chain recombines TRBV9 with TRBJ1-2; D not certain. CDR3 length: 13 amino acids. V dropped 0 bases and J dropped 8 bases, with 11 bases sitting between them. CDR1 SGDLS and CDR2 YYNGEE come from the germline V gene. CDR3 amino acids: CASSVDPALGYTF. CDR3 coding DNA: TGTGCCAGCAGCGTAGATCCAGCTTTGGGCTACACCTTC.